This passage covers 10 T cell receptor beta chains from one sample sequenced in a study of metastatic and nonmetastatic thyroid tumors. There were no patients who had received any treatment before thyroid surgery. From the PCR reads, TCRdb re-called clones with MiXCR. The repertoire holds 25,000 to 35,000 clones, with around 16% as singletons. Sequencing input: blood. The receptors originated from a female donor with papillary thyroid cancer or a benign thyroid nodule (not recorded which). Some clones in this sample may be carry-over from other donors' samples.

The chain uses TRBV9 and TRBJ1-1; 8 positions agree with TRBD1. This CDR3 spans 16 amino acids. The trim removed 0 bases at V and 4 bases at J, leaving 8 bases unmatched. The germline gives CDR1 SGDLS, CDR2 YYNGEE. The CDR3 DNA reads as TGTGCCAGCAGCGTAGTTATCAACACAGGGGGCACTGAAGCTTTCTTT. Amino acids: CASSVVINTGGTEAFF. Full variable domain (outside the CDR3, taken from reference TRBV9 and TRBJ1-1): DSGVTQTPKHLITATGQRVTLRCSPRSGDLSVYWYQQSLDQGLQFLIQYYNGEERAKGNILERFSAQQFPDLHSELNLSSLELGDSALYFCASSVVINTGGTEAFFGQGTRLTVV.

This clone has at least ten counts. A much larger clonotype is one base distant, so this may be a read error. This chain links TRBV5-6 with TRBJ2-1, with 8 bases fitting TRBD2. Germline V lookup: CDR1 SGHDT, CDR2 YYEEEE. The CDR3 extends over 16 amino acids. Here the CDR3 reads CASSLASGSAYNEQLF. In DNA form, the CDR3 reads TGTGCCAGCAGCTTGGCAAGCGGGAGTGCCTACAATGAGCAGCTCTTC.

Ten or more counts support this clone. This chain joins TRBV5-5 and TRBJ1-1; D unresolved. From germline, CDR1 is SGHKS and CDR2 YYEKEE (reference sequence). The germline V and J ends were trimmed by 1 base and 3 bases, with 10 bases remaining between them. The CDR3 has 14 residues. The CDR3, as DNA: TGTGCCAGCAGCTTGAAGCGGTTCGACACTGAAGCTTTCTTT. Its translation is CASSLKRFDTEAFF.

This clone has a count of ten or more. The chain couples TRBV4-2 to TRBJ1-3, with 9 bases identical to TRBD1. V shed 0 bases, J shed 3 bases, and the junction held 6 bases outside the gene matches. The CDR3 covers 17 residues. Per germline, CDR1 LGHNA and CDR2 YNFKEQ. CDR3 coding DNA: TGTGCCAGCAGCCAAGAGCGGGACAGGGTTATTGGAAACACCATATATTTT. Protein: CASSQERDRVIGNTIYF.

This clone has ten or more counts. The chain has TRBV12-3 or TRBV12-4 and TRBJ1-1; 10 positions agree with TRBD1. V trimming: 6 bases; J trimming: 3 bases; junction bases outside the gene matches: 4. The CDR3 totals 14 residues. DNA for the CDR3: TGTGCCAGCAGAACGACAGGGGGCCACACTGAAGCTTTCTTT. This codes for CASRTTGGHTEAFF.

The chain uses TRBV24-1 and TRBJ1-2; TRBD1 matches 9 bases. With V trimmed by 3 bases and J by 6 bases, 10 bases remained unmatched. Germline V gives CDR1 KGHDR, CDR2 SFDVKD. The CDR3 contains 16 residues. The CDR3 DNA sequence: TGTGCCACCAGTGATAACAACGCACAGGGGGCGCATGGCTACACCTTC. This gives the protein CATSDNNAQGAHGYTF.

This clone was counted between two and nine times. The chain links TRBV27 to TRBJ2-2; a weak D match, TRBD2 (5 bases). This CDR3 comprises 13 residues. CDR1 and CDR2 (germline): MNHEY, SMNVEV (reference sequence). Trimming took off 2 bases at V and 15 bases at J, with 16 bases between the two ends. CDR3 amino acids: CASSLRGSGEMFF. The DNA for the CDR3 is TGTGCCAGCAGTTTAAGAGGGTCCGGGGAAATGTTTTTT.

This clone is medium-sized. The CDR3 loop is CASSYSLGQASYEQYF. The CDR3, as DNA: TGTGCCAGCAGTTACTCGCTGGGACAGGCCTCCTACGAGCAGTACTTC. This chain connects TRBV6-5 to TRBJ2-7; 8 bases match TRBD1. Per the germline V gene, CDR1 is MNHEY and CDR2 is SVGAGI. This CDR3 has 16 amino acids. V was clipped by 0 bases and J by 0 bases; unmatched bases: 4.

CDR3 region: CASSPTGMVRYGYTF. CDR3 in DNA: TGCGCCAGCAGCCCAACAGGGATGGTGCGCTATGGCTACACCTTC. The V call is TRBV4-1, the J call TRBJ1-2; a weak D match, TRBD1 (6 bases). Trimming took 4 bases from V and 4 from J, leaving 16 bases between them. This CDR3 has 15 residues. Germline V gives CDR1 MGHRA, CDR2 YSYEKL.

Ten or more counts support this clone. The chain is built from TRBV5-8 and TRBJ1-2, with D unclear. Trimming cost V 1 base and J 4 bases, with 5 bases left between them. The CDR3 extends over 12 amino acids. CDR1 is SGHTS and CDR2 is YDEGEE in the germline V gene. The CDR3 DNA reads TGTGCCAGCAGCTTGAGCACCTATGGCTACACCTTC. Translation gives CASSLSTYGYTF. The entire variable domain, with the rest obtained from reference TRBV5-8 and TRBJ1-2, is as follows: EAGVTQSPTHLIKTRGQQATLRCSPISGHTSVYWYQQALGLGLQFLLWYDEGEERNRGNFPPRFSGRQFPNYSSELNVNALELEDSALYLCASSLSTYGYTFGSGTRLTVV.